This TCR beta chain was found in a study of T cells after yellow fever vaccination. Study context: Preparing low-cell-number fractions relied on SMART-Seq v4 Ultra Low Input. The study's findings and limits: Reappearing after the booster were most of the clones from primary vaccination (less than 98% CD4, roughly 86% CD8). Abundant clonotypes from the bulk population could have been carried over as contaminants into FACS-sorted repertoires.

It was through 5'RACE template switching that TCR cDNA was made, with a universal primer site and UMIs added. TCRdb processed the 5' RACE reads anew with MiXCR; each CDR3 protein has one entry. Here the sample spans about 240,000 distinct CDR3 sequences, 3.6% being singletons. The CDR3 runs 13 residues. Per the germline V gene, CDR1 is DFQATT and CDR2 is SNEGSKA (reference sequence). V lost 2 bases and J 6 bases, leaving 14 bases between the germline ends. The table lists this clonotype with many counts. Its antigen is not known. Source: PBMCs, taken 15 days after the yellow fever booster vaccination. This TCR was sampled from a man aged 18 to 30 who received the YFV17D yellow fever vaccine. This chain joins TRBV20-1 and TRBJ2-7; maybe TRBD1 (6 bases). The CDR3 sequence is CSARYNRVGEQYF. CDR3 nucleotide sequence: TGCAGTGCTAGATATAACAGGGTAGGCGAGCAGTACTTC.